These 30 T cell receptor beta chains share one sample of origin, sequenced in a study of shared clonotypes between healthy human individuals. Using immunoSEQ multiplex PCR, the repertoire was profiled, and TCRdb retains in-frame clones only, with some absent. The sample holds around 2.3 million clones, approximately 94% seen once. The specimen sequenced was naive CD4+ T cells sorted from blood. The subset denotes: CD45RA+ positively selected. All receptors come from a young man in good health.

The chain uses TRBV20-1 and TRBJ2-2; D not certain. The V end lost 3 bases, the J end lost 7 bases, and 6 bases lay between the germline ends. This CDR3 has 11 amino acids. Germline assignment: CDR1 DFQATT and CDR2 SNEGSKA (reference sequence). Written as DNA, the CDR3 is TGCAGTGCTAGTGAGAGCGGGGAGCTGTTTTTT. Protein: CSASESGELFF.

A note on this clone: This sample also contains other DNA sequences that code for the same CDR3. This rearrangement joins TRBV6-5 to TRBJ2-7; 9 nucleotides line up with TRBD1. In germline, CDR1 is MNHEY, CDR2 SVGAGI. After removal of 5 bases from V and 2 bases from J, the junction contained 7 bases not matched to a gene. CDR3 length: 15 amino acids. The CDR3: CASSRTGTGTYEQYF. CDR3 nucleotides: TGTGCCAGCAGTAGGACCGGGACAGGGACCTACGAGCAGTACTTC.

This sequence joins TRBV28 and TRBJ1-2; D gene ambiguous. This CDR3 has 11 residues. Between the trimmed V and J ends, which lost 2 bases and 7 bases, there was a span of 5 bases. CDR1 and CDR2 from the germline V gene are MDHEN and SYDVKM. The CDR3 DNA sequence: TGTGCCAGCAGTTTAAATCTTGGCTACACCTTC. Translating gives CASSLNLGYTF.

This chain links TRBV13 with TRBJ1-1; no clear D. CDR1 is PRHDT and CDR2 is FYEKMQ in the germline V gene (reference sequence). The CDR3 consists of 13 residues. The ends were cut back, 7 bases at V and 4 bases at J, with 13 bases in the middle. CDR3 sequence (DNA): TGTGCCAGCACCCATGGTCGGGGCACTGAAGCTTTCTTT. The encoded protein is CASTHGRGTEAFF.

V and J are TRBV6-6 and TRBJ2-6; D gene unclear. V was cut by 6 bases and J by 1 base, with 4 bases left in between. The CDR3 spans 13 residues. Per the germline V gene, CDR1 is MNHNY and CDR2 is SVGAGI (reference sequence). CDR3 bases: TGTGCCAGCAGGGATTCTGGGGCCAACGTCCTGACTTTC. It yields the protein CASRDSGANVLTF.

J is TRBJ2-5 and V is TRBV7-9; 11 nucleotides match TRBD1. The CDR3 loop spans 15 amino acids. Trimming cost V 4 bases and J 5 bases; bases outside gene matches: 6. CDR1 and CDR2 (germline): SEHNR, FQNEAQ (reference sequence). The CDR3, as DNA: TGTGCCAGCAGCTCCCGGACAGGGGGCGCGGAGACCCAGTACTTC. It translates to CASSSRTGGAETQYF.

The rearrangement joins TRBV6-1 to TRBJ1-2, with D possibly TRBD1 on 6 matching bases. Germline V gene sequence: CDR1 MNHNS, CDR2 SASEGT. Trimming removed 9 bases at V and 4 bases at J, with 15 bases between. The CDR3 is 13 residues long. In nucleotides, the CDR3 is TGTGCCAGTTCGTTGGGGGCCTTCTATGGCTACACCTTC. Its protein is CASSLGAFYGYTF.

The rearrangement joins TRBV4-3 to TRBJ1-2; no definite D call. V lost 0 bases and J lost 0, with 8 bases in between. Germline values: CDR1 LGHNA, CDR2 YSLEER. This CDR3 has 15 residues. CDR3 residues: CASSQDLRANYGYTF. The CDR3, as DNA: TGCGCCAGCAGCCAAGATCTCAGAGCTAACTATGGCTACACCTTC.

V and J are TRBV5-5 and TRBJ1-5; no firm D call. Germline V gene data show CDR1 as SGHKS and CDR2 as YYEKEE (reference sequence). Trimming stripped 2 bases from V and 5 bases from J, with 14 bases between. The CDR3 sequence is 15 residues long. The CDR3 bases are TGTGCCAGCAGCTTAGGCTTCGTGCCCCATCAGCCCCAGCATTTT. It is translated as CASSLGFVPHQPQHF.

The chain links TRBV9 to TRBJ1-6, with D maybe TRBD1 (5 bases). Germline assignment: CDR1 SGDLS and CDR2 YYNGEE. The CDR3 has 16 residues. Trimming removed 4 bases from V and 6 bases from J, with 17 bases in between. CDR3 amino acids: CASSLSGGQTNSPLHF. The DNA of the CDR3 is TGTGCCAGCAGCCTATCCGGGGGTCAGACTAATTCACCCCTCCACTTT.

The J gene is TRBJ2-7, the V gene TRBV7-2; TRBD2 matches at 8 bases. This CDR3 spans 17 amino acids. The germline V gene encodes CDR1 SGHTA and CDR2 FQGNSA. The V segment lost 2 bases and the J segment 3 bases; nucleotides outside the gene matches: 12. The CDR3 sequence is CASSLSGSAGGNYEQYF. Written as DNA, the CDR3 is TGTGCCAGCAGCTTAAGCGGGAGCGCGGGGGGTAACTACGAGCAGTACTTC.

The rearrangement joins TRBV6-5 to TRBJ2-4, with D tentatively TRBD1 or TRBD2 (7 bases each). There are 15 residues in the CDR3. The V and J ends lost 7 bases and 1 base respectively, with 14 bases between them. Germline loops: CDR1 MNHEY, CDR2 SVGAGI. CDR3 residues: CASTSGGAAKNIQYF. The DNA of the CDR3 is TGTGCCAGCACCTCAGGGGGGGCTGCCAAAAACATTCAGTACTTC.

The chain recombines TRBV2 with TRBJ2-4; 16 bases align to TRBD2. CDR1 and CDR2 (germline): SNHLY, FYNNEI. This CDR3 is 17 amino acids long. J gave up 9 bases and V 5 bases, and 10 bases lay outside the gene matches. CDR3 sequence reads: CASSPTGLAGGLVIQYF. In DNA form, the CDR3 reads TGTGCCAGCAGTCCTACGGGACTAGCGGGGGGGCTGGTCATTCAGTACTTC. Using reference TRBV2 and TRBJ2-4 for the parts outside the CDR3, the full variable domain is EPEVTQTPSHQVTQMGQEVILRCVPISNHLYFYWYRQILGQKVEFLVSFYNNEISEKSEIFDDQFSVERPDGSNFTLKIRSTKLEDSAMYFCASSPTGLAGGLVIQYFGAGTRLSVL.

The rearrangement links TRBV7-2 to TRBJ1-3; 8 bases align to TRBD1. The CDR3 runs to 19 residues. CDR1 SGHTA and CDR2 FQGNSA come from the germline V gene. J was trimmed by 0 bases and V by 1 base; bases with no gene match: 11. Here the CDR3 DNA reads TGTGCCAGCAGCTTAGTATCACAGGGGGGTTTAGGCTCTGGAAACACCATATATTTT. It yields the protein CASSLVSQGGLGSGNTIYF.

The CDR3 region has the DNA TGTGCCAGCAGCTTGGGCAGGGAGAACTATGGCTACACCTTC. It codes for CASSLGRENYGYTF. The J gene is TRBJ1-2, the V gene TRBV5-4, with a weak D call TRBD1 (5 bases). V lost 0 bases and J lost 2, with 8 bases in between. The CDR3 totals 14 residues. Germline V gene sequence: CDR1 SGHNT, CDR2 YYREEE (reference sequence).

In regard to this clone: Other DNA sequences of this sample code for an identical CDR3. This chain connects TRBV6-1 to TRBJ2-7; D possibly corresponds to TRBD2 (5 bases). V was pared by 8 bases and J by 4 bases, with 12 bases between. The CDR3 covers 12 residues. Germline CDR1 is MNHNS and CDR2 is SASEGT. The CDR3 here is CASGLISYEQYF. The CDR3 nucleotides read TGTGCCAGCGGACTGATATCTTACGAGCAGTACTTC.

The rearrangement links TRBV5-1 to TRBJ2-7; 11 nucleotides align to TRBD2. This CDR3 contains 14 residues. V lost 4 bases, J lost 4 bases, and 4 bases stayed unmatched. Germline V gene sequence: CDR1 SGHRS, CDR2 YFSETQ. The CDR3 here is CASSKGLADYEQYF. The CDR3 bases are TGCGCCAGCAGCAAGGGACTAGCGGATTACGAGCAGTACTTC.

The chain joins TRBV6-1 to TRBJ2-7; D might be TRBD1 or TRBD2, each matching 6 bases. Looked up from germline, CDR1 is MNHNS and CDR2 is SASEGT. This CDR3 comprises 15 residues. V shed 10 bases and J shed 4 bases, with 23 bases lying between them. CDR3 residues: CATFEVGGRLYEQYF. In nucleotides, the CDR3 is TGTGCCACCTTCGAGGTAGGGGGGCGCTTGTACGAGCAGTACTTC.

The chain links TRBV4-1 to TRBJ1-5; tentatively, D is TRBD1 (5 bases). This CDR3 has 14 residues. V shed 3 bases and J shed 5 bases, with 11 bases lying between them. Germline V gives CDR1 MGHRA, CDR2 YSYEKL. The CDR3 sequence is CASSQGGVDQPQHF. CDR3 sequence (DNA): TGCGCCAGCAGCCAGGGGGGGGTCGATCAGCCCCAGCATTTT.

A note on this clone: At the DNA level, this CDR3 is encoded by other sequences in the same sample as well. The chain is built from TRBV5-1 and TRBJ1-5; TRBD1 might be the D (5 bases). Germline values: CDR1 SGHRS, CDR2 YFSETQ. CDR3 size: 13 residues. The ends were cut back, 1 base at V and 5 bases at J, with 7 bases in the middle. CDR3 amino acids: CASSLRGDQPQHF. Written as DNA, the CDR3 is TGCGCCAGCAGCTTGAGAGGGGATCAGCCCCAGCATTTT.

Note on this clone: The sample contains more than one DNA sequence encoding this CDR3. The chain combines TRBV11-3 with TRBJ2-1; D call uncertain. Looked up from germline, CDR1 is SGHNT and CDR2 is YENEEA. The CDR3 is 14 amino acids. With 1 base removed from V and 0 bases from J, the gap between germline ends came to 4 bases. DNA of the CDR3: TGTGCCAGCAGCTTAGGGAGCTCCTACAATGAGCAGTTCTTC. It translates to CASSLGSSYNEQFF.

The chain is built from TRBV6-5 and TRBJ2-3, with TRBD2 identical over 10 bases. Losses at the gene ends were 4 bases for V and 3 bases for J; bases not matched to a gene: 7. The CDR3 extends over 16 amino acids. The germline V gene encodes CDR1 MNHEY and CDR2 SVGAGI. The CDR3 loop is CASSSLAGVRTDTQYF. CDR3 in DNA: TGTGCCAGCAGTTCGCTAGCGGGAGTTAGGACAGATACGCAGTATTTT.

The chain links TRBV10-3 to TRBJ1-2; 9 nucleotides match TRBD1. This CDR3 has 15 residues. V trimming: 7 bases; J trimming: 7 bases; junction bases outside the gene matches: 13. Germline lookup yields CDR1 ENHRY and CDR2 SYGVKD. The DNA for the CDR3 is TGTGCCATCACCGATGGACTGACAGGGGGAAGTGGCTACACCTTC. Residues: CAITDGLTGGSGYTF.

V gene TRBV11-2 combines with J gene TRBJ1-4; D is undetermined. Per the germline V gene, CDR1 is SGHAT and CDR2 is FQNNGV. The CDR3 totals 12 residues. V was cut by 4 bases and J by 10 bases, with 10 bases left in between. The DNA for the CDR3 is TGTGCCAGCAGCTCACAGCTGGGAAAACTGTTTTTT. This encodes CASSSQLGKLFF.

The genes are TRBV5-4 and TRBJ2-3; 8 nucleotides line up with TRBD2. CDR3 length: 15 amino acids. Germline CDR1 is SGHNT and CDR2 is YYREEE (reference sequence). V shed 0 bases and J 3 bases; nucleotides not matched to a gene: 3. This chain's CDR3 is CASSLAGRATDTQYF. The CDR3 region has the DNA TGTGCCAGCAGCTTGGCCGGGAGGGCTACAGATACGCAGTATTTT.

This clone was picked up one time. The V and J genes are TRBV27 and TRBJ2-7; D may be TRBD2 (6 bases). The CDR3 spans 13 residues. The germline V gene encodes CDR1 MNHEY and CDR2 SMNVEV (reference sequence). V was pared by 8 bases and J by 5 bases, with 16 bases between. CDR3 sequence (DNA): TGTGCCAGCGGGCGGGAAGGCCCTCACGAGCAGTACTTC. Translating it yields CASGREGPHEQYF.

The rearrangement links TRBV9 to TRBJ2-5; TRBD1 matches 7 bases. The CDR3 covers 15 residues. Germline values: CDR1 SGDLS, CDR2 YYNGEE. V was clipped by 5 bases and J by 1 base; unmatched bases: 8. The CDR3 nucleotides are TGTGCCAGCAGTCGACAGGGATTGGGCCAAGAGACCCAGTACTTC. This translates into CASSRQGLGQETQYF.

The CDR3 DNA reads as TGTGCCAGCACAACGGGGAAGACCCAGTACTTC. It translates to CASTTGKTQYF. This chain links TRBV6-5 with TRBJ2-5; possibly TRBD2 for D (5 bases). The V and J ends lost 7 bases and 6 bases respectively, with 9 bases between them. This CDR3 has 11 amino acids. Germline CDR1 is MNHEY and CDR2 is SVGAGI.

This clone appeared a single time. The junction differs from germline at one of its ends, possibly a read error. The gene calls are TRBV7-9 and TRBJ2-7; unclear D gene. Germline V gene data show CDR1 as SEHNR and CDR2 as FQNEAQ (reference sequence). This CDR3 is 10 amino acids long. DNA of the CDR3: TGTGCCAGCAGCTCCCTCCCTAAGCACTTC. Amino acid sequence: CASSSLPKHF.

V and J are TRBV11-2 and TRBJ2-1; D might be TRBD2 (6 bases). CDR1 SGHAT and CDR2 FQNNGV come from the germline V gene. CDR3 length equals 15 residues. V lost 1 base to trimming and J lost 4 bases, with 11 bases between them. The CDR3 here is CASSLAGDSYNEQFF. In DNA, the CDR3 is TGTGCCAGCAGCTTAGCGGGAGATTCATACAATGAGCAGTTCTTC. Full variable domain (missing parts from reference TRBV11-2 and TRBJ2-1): EAGVAQSPRYKIIEKRQSVAFWCNPISGHATLYWYQQILGQGPKLLIQFQNNGVVDDSQLPKDRFSAERLKGVDSTLKIQPAKLEDSAVYLCASSLAGDSYNEQFFGPGTRLTVL.